This is a list of T cell receptor beta chains from one sample in a study of cytomegalovirus exposure and HLA in healthy donors. Assay used: immunoSEQ multiplex PCR; TCRdb lists only in-frame clones, some missing. Seen here are about 140,000 clones, about four fifths observed once, and the top ten hold roughly 2.4%. The sample comprised PBMCs. The receptors come from a woman aged 18-29 years in good health and CMV-seropositive. Both conserved end residues are part of each CDR3. A D gene is named only where the DNA matches it firmly. Size values are once, few and many counts, or a class for expanded clones, and some rows have none.

>.|TRBV14|TRBD1|TRBJ1-4
CASSQTRTGIEKLFF
TGTGCCAGCAGCCAAACTAGGACAGGGATTGAAAAACTGTTTTTT
>.|TRBV2|TRBD2|TRBJ2-7
CASSAAGGTYEQYF
TGTGCCAGCAGTGCAGCGGGGGGGACCTACGAGCAGTACTTC
>.|TRBV11-2|TRBD1|TRBJ1-1
CASSFDGQGRTEAFF
TGTGCCAGCAGCTTCGACGGACAGGGCCGCACTGAAGCTTTCTTT
>.|TRBV30|TRBD1|TRBJ1-6
CAWSPEQGAGNSPLHF
TGTGCCTGGAGTCCCGAGCAGGGGGCAGGGAATTCACCCCTCCACTTT
>.|TRBV10-3|TRBD1|TRBJ1-2
CAISERTGDGYTF
TGTGCCATCAGTGAGCGGACAGGAGATGGCTACACCTTC
>.|TRBV6-1|.|TRBJ1-2
CASSEIRGGYTF
TGTGCCAGCAGTGAGATACGGGGAGGCTACACCTTC
>few|TRBV6-5|TRBD1|TRBJ1-4
CASSYWGQGNEKLFF
TGTGCCAGCAGTTACTGGGGACAGGGGAATGAAAAACTGTTTTTT
>.|TRBV5-1|.|TRBJ2-3
CASKMGGAKDTQYF
TGCGCCAGCAAGATGGGGGGGGCCAAAGATACGCAGTATTTT
>.|TRBV5-1|.|TRBJ1-2
CASSLFPTGSSLYTF
TGCGCCAGCAGCTTGTTCCCCACAGGGTCATCACTCTACACCTTC
>.|TRBV9|.|TRBJ2-1
CASSPSSGKLGYNEQFF
TGTGCCAGCAGCCCAAGCTCAGGGAAACTGGGCTACAATGAGCAGTTCTTC
>.|TRBV11-2|.|TRBJ2-7
CASSQRLAPSYEQYF
TGTGCCAGCAGCCAGCGGTTGGCCCCTTCCTACGAGCAGTACTTC
>.|TRBV7-6|TRBD1|TRBJ1-3
CASSLSQGGIMSGNTIYF
TGTGCCAGCAGCTTATCACAGGGGGGGATCATGTCTGGAAACACCATATATTTT
>.|TRBV7-6|TRBD2|TRBJ2-1
CASSSSGASSYNEQFF
TGTGCCAGCAGCTCTAGCGGGGCAAGCTCCTACAATGAGCAGTTCTTC
>.|TRBV7-2|TRBD1|TRBJ2-4
CASSSRQGRRSRLNIQYF
TGTGCCAGCAGCTCGAGACAGGGGCGCCGAAGCCGGTTAAACATTCAGTACTTC
>.|TRBV4-1|.|TRBJ1-2
CASSQGQFLNYGYTF
TGCGCCAGCAGCCAAGGACAGTTTCTTAACTATGGCTACACCTTC
>.|TRBV5-1|TRBD1|TRBJ2-7
CASSPGQGAEQYF
TGCGCCAGCAGCCCGGGACAGGGGGCCGAGCAGTACTTC
>.|TRBV9|.|TRBJ1-6
CASTAGVTGSPLHF
TGTGCCAGCACCGCCGGTGTCACAGGCTCACCCCTCCACTTT
>.|TRBV28|TRBD1|TRBJ1-1
CASGTGNTEAFF
TGTGCCAGCGGGACAGGGAACACTGAAGCTTTCTTT
>.|TRBV18|TRBD1|TRBJ2-1
CASSPDRGYEQFF
TGTGCCAGCTCACCAGACAGGGGATATGAGCAGTTCTTC
>.|TRBV7-9|.|TRBJ1-5
CASSGRGQPQHF
TGTGCCAGCAGCGGCCGGGGGCAGCCCCAGCATTTT
>.|TRBV4-3|.|TRBJ2-7
CASSQDRRDEQYF
TGCGCCAGCAGCCAAGATAGGCGGGACGAGCAGTACTTC
>.|TRBV7-9|.|TRBJ2-2
CASSPPRGNTGELFF
TGTGCCAGCAGTCCACCACGGGGGAACACCGGGGAGCTGTTTTTT
>few|TRBV11-2|.|TRBJ2-5
CASRTIGGGLRETQYF
TGTGCCAGCAGAACTATAGGGGGGGGACTGAGAGAGACCCAGTACTTC
>.|TRBV5-1|TRBD1|TRBJ1-2
CASSTGTGNGYTF
TGCGCCAGCAGCACCGGGACAGGGAATGGCTACACCTTC
>.|TRBV5-1|.|TRBJ2-4
CASSFLRTSDPHLLYF
TGCGCCAGCAGCTTTCTCAGGACATCGGACCCCCACCTGTTGTACTTC
>.|TRBV6-4|.|TRBJ1-2
CASSGGQNYGYTF
TGTGCCAGCAGTGGGGGACAAAACTATGGCTACACCTTC
>.|TRBV27|.|TRBJ1-4
CASSSQGTNEKLFF
TGTGCCAGCAGTTCGCAGGGAACTAATGAAAAACTGTTTTTT
>.|TRBV18|.|TRBJ2-7
CASSLEQTYEQYF
TGTGCCAGCTCCCTCGAACAAACCTACGAGCAGTACTTC
>.|TRBV5-1|TRBD2|TRBJ2-3
CASSSGGRTDTQYF
TGCGCCAGCAGCTCGGGGGGGCGGACAGATACGCAGTATTTT
>.|TRBV18|.|TRBJ1-6
CASSPGQGGNSPLHF
TGTGCCAGCTCACCGGGCCAGGGTGGAAATTCACCCCTCCACTTT
>.|TRBV10-3|.|TRBJ2-2
CAIKSSTENTGELFF
TGTGCCATCAAATCATCGACAGAGAACACCGGGGAGCTGTTTTTT
>.|TRBV2|TRBD1|TRBJ1-4
CASSKQGAVRNEKLFF
TGTGCCAGCAGTAAACAGGGGGCAGTCCGTAATGAAAAACTGTTTTTT
>.|TRBV7-6|TRBD1|TRBJ2-1
CASSSLGTGQTSDEQFF
TGTGCCAGCAGCTCCTTAGGGACGGGACAGACGAGCGATGAGCAGTTCTTC
>few|TRBV11-2|.|TRBJ2-3
CASSLSRGITDTQYF
TGTGCCAGCAGCTTAAGCCGGGGGATCACAGATACGCAGTATTTT
>once|TRBV10-2|TRBD2|TRBJ2-7
CASREGLAGRAYEQYF
TGCGCCAGCAGGGAAGGACTAGCGGGGAGGGCCTACGAGCAGTACTTC
>.|TRBV9|.|TRBJ1-4
CASSVGGGPIGAKLFF
TGTGCCAGCAGCGTAGGCGGGGGACCCATAGGGGCCAAACTGTTTTTT
>.|TRBV6-5|.|TRBJ1-1
CASSYSTVNTEAFF
TGTGCCAGCAGTTACTCGACTGTTAACACTGAAGCTTTCTTT
>once|TRBV5-6|.|TRBJ2-1
CASSLGATYNEQFF
TGTGCCAGCAGCTTAGGGGCTACCTACAATGAGCAGTTCTTC
>.|TRBV4-1|TRBD1|TRBJ1-3
CASSQGTTGGSGNTIYF
TGCGCCAGCAGCCAAGGGACGACAGGGGGCTCTGGAAACACCATATATTTT
>few|TRBV11-2|TRBD2|TRBJ2-3
CASSHPGLAASTDTQYF
TGTGCCAGCAGCCATCCGGGACTAGCGGCGAGCACAGATACGCAGTATTTT
>.|TRBV5-8|.|TRBJ1-2
CASSLDRGYGYTF
TGTGCCAGCAGCCTTGACAGAGGCTATGGCTACACCTTC
>.|TRBV5-4|.|TRBJ2-7
CASSPQISYEQYF
TGTGCCAGCAGCCCCCAGATTTCCTACGAGCAGTACTTC
>.|TRBV11-2|TRBD2|TRBJ2-3
CASSPGTSGGFTDTQYF
TGTGCCAGCAGCCCAGGGACTAGCGGGGGTTTCACAGATACGCAGTATTTT
>.|TRBV6-1|.|TRBJ2-5
CASHNFGQNQETQYF
TGTGCCAGTCACAACTTTGGACAGAACCAAGAGACCCAGTACTTC
>once|TRBV19|TRBD1|TRBJ1-5
CASSIDRDLRQPQHF
TGTGCCAGTAGTATTGACAGGGATTTACGTCAGCCCCAGCATTTT
>.|TRBV11-2|TRBD1|TRBJ1-1
CASSPAGGTRAFF
TGTGCCAGCAGCCCGGCAGGGGGGACCAGAGCTTTCTTT
>few|TRBV6-6|.|TRBJ1-2
CASSPRQPQVYGYTF
TGTGCCAGCAGTCCCAGACAGCCCCAGGTCTATGGCTACACCTTC
>.|TRBV27|.|TRBJ1-1
CASSLSGGGTEAFF
TGTGCCAGCAGTTTATCGGGGGGAGGGACAGAAGCTTTCTTT
>.|TRBV15|TRBD1|TRBJ1-4
CATSGQVSTREKLFF
TGTGCCACCAGCGGACAGGTTTCGACTCGGGAAAAACTGTTTTTT
>.|TRBV5-1|TRBD1|TRBJ2-7
CASSYWTGGGIGYEQYF
TGCGCCAGCAGCTACTGGACAGGGGGAGGCATAGGCTACGAGCAGTACTTC
>.|TRBV30|.|TRBJ1-2
CAWDRANYGYTF
TGTGCCTGGGACAGAGCTAACTATGGCTACACCTTC
>.|TRBV6-4|TRBD2|TRBJ2-3
CASSVAGGHTDTQYF
TGTGCCAGCAGTGTAGCGGGGGGCCACACAGATACGCAGTATTTT
>.|TRBV6-1|TRBD2|TRBJ2-3
CASSEPPAGGTDTQYF
TGTGCCAGCAGTGAACCACCAGCGGGGGGCACAGATACGCAGTATTTT
>.|TRBV5-6|TRBD2|TRBJ2-3
CASNPPGLASTDTQYF
TGTGCCAGCAACCCACCGGGACTAGCTAGCACAGATACGCAGTATTTT
>.|TRBV19|.|TRBJ1-1
CASRITGGDNTEAFF
TGTGCCAGTCGAATCACGGGAGGGGATAACACTGAAGCTTTCTTT
>.|TRBV14|.|TRBJ2-1
CASSADYYNEQFF
TGTGCCAGCAGCGCGGATTATTACAATGAGCAGTTCTTC
>.|TRBV4-1|TRBD1|TRBJ1-5
CASSQDLRTGGQPQHF
TGCGCCAGCAGCCAAGATCTAAGGACAGGAGGGCAGCCCCAGCATTTT
>once|TRBV7-6|TRBD2|TRBJ2-1
CASSSGLAGGYNEQFF
TGTGCCAGCAGCTCGGGACTAGCGGGGGGTTACAATGAGCAGTTCTTC
>.|TRBV4-1|TRBD1|TRBJ2-7
CASSPSGTGGDEQYF
TGCGCCAGCAGCCCCTCCGGGACAGGGGGCGACGAGCAGTACTTC
>.|TRBV7-9|.|TRBJ2-1
CSSSFRGGRSYNEQFF
TGTTCCAGCAGCTTTCGGGGAGGTCGCTCCTACAATGAGCAGTTCTTC